The clone carrying this T cell receptor (beta chain) has a count of ten or more. TCRdb re-called the reads through MiXCR, storing one row per CDR3 protein. The sample holds around 130,000 distinct CDR3 sequences, 8.8% seen once. The CDR3 covers 17 residues. V lost 7 bases to trimming and J lost 0 bases, with 21 bases between them. This specimen belongs to a study of T cell repertoires in cytomegalovirus infection. On the study more broadly: Both CMV infection and a matching HLA type were indicated by public TCR beta signatures.

The sequenced sample consisted of PBMCs. The sequence derives from a human donor in good health (CMV status not recorded). Some clones in this sample may be carry-over from other donors' samples. This chain uses TRBV12-3 or TRBV12-4 with TRBJ1-2; D gene uncertain. CDR3 nucleotide sequence: TGTGCCAGCACCCCCCAGATCCCCTCGGCCTCTAACTATGGCTACACCTTC. Translation gives CASTPQIPSASNYGYTF.